This record covers a single T cell receptor (beta chain). The antigen is unknown. The record originates from a study of post-analysis software for immune sequencing data. Whole-study context: Relapsing-remitting, secondary progressive and progressive-relapsing multiple sclerosis were all included among the disease courses. Study observations and caveats: There were a few TRBV segments more frequent in patients than controls, and TRBV5-6, TRBV5-1 and TRBV20-1 were among them.

The CDR3 totals 14 residues. Per germline, CDR1 MDHEN and CDR2 SYDVKM. V was pared by 5 bases and J by 3 bases, with 11 bases between. Unique molecular identifiers featured in each of the TCR beta cDNA libraries. In TCRdb, the PCR reads were re-called with MiXCR into one record per CDR3 protein. In the table there are about 810,000 distinct CDR3 sequences, approximately 53% of which are singletons. This receptor was taken from a girl between 5 and 17 years old with multiple sclerosis. Sequenced material: blood. J is TRBJ1-5 and V is TRBV28; D gene uncertain. CDR3 protein: CASSPGRLNQPQHF. Here the CDR3 DNA reads TGTGCCAGCAGTCCTGGACGGCTCAATCAGCCCCAGCATTTT.